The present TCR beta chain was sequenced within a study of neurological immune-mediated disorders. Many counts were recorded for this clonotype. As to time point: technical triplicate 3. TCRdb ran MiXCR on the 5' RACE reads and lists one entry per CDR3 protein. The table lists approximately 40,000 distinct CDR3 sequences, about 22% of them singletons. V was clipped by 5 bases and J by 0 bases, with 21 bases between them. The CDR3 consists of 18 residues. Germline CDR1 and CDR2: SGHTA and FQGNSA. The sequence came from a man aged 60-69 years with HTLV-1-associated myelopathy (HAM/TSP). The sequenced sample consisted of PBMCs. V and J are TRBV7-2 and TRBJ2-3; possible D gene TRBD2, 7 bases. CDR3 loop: CASSPFGGPFPSTDTQYF. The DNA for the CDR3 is TGTGCCAGCAGCCCATTCGGGGGGCCCTTTCCTAGCACAGATACGCAGTATTTT. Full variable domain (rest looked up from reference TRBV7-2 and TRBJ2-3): GAGVSQSPSNKVTEKGKDVELRCDPISGHTALYWYRQSLGQGLEFLIYFQGNSAPDKSGLPSDRFSAERTGGSVSTLTIQRTQQEDSAVYLCASSPFGGPFPSTDTQYFGPGTRLTVL.